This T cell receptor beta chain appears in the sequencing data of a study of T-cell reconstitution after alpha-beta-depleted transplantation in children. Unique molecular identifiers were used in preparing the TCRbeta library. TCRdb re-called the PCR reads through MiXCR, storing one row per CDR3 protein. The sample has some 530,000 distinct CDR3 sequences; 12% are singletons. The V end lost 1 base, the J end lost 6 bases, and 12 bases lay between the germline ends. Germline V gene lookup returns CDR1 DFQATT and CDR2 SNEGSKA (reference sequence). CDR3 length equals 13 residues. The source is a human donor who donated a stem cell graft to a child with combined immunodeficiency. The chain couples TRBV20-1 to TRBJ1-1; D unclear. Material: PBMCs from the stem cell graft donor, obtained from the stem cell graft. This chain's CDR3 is CSARGVWGPEAFF. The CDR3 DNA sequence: TGCAGTGCTAGAGGGGTCTGGGGTCCTGAAGCTTTCTTT.